This TCR beta chain is drawn from a study of shared clonotypes between healthy human individuals. Study details: Three plates each covered CD4 naive and memory; CD8 naive two, CD8 memory one. Overall study findings and caveats: Relative to their counterparts shared across all four donors, non-shared clonotypes exhibited diminished generation probabilities.

CDR3 length equals 14 residues. V lost 4 bases and J lost 6, with 13 bases in between. The V gene's germline CDR1 is WSHSY and CDR2 SAAADI. Regarding this clone: Antigen unknown.

In the sorted-subset replicate PCRs, 150 to 250 ng DNA, 30,000 or so T cell genomes, was used. Authors' data handling: ImmunoSEQ yielded junction-only sequences lacking quality scores, so filtering differed. Assay: immunoSEQ multiplex PCR; the TCRdb copy retains only in-frame clones and omits some. V and J calls and clone size are those listed in that table; D and trimming were worked out from the DNA. The repertoire holds 1.4 million to 1.5 million clones, with 96% as singletons. Sequences were obtained from naive CD4+ T cells sorted from blood. Subset indicated: CD45RA+ positively selected. The chain is built from TRBV10-2 and TRBJ1-5; D is possibly TRBD1 (5 bases). The clonotype comes from a man under 40 in good health. The CDR3 spells CASSVSQATQPQHF. CDR3 nucleotides: TGCGCCAGCAGTGTATCACAGGCTACTCAGCCCCAGCATTTT.